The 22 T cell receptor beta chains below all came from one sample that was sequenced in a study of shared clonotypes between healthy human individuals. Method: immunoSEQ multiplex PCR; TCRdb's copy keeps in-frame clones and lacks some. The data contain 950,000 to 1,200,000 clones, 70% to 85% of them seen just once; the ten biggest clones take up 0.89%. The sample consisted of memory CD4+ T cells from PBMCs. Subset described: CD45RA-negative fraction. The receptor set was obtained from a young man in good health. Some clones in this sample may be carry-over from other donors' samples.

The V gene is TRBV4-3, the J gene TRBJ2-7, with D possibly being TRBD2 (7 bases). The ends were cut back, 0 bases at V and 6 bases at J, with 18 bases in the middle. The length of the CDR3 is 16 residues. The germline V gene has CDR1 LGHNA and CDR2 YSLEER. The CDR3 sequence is CASSQDSGASGAEQYF. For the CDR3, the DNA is TGCGCCAGCAGCCAAGATTCAGGGGCTAGCGGTGCCGAGCAGTACTTC.

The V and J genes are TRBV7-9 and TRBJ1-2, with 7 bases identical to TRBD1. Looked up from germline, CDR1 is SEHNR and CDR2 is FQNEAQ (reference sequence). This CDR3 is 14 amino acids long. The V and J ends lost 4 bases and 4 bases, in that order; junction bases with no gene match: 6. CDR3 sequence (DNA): TGTGCCAGCAGCTCCCCGGGACAGAGCTATGGCTACACCTTC. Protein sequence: CASSSPGQSYGYTF.

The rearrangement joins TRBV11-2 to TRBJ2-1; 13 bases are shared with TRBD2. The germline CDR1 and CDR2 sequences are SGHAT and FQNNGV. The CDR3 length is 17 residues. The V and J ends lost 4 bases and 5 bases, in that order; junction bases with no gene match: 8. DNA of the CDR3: TGTGCCAGCAGCTCGGGACTAGCGGGAAACTTCAACAATGAGCAGTTCTTC. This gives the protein CASSSGLAGNFNNEQFF. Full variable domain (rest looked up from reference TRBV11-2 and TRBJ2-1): EAGVAQSPRYKIIEKRQSVAFWCNPISGHATLYWYQQILGQGPKLLIQFQNNGVVDDSQLPKDRFSAERLKGVDSTLKIQPAKLEDSAVYLCASSSGLAGNFNNEQFFGPGTRLTVL.

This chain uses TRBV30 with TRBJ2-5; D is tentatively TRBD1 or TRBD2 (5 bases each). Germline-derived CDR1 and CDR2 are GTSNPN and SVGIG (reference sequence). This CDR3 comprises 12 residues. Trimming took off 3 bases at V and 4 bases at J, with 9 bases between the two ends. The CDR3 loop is CAWRGDLETQYF. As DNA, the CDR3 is TGTGCCTGGAGAGGGGACCTAGAGACCCAGTACTTC.

CDR3 protein: CAIRRDNENTEAFF. CDR3 DNA: TGTGCCATCAGGCGGGACAACGAGAACACTGAAGCTTTCTTT. The chain carries TRBV10-3 and TRBJ1-1; TRBD1 might be the D (6 bases). The CDR3 is 14 amino acids. CDR1 and CDR2 from the germline V gene are ENHRY and SYGVKD. V shed 6 bases and J shed 1 base, with 12 bases lying between them.

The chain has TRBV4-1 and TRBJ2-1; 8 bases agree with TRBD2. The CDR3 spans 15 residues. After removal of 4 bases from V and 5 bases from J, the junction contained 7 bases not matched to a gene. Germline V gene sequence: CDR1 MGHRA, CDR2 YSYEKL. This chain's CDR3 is CASSPPGSGNNEQFF. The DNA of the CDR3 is TGCGCCAGCAGCCCCCCCGGTAGCGGGAACAATGAGCAGTTCTTC.

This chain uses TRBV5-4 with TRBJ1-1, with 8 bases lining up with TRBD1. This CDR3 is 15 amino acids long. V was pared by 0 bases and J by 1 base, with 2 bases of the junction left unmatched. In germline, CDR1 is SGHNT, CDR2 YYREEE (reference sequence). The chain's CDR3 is CASSLGTGSNTEAFF. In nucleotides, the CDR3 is TGTGCCAGCAGCTTGGGGACAGGGTCGAACACTGAAGCTTTCTTT.

The chain's CDR3 is CASSKAAGFVYGYTF. In DNA form, the CDR3 reads TGTGCCAGCAGCAAAGCGGCAGGCTTCGTATATGGCTACACCTTC. This chain uses TRBV21-1 with TRBJ1-2; the table calls TRBD1, which could not be checked here. TRBV21-1 is annotated as a pseudogene. The CDR3 totals 15 residues.

The chain's CDR3 is CASSFESHQPQHF. The CDR3 coding sequence is TGTGCCAGCAGTTTTGAGTCTCATCAGCCCCAGCATTTT. This chain uses TRBV27 with TRBJ1-5; D uncertain. The ends were cut back, 3 bases at V and 5 bases at J, with 8 bases in the middle. Germline-derived CDR1 and CDR2 are MNHEY and SMNVEV (reference sequence). The CDR3 extends over 13 amino acids.

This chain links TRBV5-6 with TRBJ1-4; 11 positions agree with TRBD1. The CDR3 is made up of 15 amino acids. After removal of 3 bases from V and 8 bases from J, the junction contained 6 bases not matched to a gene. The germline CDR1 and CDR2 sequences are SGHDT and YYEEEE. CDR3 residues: CASSWGQGVGEKLFF. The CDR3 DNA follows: TGTGCCAGCAGCTGGGGACAGGGGGTAGGGGAAAAACTGTTTTTT.

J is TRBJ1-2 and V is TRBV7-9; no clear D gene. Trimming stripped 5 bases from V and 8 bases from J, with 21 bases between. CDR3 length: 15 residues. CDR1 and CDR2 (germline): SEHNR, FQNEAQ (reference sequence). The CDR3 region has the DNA TGTGCCAGCAGCCCGAGGATCCCTGGAGCCTTGGGCTACACCTTC. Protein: CASSPRIPGALGYTF.

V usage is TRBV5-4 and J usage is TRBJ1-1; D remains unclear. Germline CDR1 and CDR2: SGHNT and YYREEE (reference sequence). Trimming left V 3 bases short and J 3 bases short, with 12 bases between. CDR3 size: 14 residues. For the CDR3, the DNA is TGTGCCAGCAGCTCCCCGGGCCCTTACACTGAAGCTTTCTTT. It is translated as CASSSPGPYTEAFF.

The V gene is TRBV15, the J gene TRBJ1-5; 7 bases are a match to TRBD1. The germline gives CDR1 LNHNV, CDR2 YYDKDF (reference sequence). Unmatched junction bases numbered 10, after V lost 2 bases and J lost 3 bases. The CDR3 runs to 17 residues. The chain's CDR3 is CATSRHIRQGPNQPQHF. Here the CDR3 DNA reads TGTGCCACCAGCAGACATATACGACAGGGACCCAATCAGCCCCAGCATTTT.

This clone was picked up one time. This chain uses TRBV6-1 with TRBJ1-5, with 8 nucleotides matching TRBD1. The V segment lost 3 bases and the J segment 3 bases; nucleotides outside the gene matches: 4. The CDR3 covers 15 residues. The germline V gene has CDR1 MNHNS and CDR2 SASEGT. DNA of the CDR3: TGTGCCAGCAGTGACCGGACAGGGCTCAATCAGCCCCAGCATTTT. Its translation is CASSDRTGLNQPQHF.

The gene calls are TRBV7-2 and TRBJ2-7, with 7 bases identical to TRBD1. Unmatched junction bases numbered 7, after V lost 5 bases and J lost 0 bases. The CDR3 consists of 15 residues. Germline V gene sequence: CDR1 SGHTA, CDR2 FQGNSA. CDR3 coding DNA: TGTGCCAGCAGCGGAACCGACAGGGTCTCCTACGAGCAGTACTTC. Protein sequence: CASSGTDRVSYEQYF.

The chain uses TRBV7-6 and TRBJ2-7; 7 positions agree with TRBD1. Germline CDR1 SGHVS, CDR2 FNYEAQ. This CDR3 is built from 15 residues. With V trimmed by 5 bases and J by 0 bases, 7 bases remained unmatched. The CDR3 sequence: CASSPGTVPSYEQYF. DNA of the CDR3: TGTGCCAGCAGCCCTGGGACAGTCCCCTCCTACGAGCAGTACTTC.

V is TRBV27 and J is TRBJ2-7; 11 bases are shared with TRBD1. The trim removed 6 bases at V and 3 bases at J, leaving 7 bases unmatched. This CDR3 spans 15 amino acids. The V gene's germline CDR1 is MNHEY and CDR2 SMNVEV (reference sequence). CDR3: CASRPSGTGGYEQYF. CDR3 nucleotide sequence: TGTGCCAGCAGGCCCTCCGGGACAGGGGGCTACGAGCAGTACTTC.

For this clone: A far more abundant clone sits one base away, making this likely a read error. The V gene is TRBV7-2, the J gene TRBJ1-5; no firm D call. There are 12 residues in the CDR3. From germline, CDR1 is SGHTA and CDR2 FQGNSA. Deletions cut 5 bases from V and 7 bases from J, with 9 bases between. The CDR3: CASSQDGQPQHF. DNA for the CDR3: TGTGCCAGCAGCCAAGATGGGCAGCCCCAGCATTTT.

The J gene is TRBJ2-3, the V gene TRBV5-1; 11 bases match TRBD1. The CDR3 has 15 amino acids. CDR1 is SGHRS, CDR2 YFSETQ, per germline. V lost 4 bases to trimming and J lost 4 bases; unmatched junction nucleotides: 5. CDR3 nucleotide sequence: TGCGCCAGCAGCCAGAAGGACAGGGGGCCAGATACGCAGTATTTT. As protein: CASSQKDRGPDTQYF.

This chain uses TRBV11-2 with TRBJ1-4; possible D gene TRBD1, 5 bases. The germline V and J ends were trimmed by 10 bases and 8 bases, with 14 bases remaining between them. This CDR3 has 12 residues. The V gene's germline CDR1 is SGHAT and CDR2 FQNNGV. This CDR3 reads CATSGPGEKLFF. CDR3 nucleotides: TGTGCCACATCGGGACCGGGGGAAAAACTGTTTTTT.

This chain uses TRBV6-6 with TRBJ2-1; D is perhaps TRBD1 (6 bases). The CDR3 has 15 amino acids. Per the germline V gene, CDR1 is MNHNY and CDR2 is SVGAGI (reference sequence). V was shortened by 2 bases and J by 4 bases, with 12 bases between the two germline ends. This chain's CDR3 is CASSYSGQTYNEQFF. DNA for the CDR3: TGTGCCAGCAGTTACAGCGGACAGACATACAATGAGCAGTTCTTC.

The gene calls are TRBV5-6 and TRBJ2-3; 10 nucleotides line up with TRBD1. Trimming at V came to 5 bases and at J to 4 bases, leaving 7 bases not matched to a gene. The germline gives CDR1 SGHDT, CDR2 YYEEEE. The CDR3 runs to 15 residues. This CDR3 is CASSWTGGGADTQYF. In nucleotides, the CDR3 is TGTGCCAGCAGTTGGACAGGGGGTGGTGCAGATACGCAGTATTTT.